The clone carrying this T cell receptor (beta chain) rates as medium-sized. Its matching antigen is unknown. The record originates from a study of vaccination and CD4 T cells after COVID-19. Study-level points and caveats: SARS-CoV-2-reactive clonotype medians increased from about 22 to 38, not significantly.

The Oncomine TCR Beta short-read assay was applied to DNA of cultured CD4+ T cells. Each CDR3 protein is one row after TCRdb ran MiXCR on the PCR reads. Of around 11,000 distinct CDR3 sequences listed, about three quarters were seen once; the top ten hold about 9.3%. The treatment is: roughly 10-day PBMC culture with coronavirus spike peptide pools or control peptides (ViraFEST assay). V gave up 3 bases and J gave up 4 bases; unmatched junction bases: 5. The CDR3 covers 15 residues. The J gene is TRBJ2-1, the V gene TRBV12-3 or TRBV12-4, with 8 bases identical to TRBD2. Sequencing was carried out using CD4+ T cells from blood, cultured in vitro. The sequence was collected from a human donor who had recovered from COVID-19. CDR3: CASSLSGSVYNEQFF. The DNA of the CDR3 is TGTGCCAGCAGTTTGAGCGGGAGTGTTTACAATGAGCAGTTCTTC.